The clone carrying this T cell receptor (beta chain) was counted ten times or more. What it binds is not known. These data belong to a study of T-cell memory formation after mild COVID-19. Points from the study as a whole: CD8+ contracting clones occupied EMRA, while CD4+ ones occupied mainly CM and EM.

Trimming removed 2 bases at V and 4 bases at J, with 12 bases between. CDR1 is SGHDN, CDR2 FVKESK, per germline. The CDR3 length is 16 residues. TCRdb re-analysed the 5' RACE reads in MiXCR, keeping a single row per CDR3 protein. Of approximately 430,000 distinct CDR3 sequences listed, around 22% are singletons. V and J are TRBV14 and TRBJ1-6; D is undetermined. The sample taken for sequencing was PBMCs or a T cell subset sorted from them (not recorded which). The source of this sequence is an adult woman who had mild COVID-19 (a few samples of this study predate the infection). Cell type and time point are not known. The CDR3 loop is CASSQHPPGYNSPLHF. CDR3 DNA: TGTGCCAGCAGCCAACATCCACCCGGGTATAATTCACCCCTCCACTTT.